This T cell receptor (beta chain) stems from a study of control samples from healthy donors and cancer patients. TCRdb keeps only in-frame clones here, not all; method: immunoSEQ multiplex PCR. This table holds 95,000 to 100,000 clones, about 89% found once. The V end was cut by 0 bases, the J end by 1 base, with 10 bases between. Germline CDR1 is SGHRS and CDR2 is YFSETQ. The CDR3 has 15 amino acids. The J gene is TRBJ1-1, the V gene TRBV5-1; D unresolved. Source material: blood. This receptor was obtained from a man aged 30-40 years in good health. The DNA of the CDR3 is TGCGCCAGCAGCTTGGCCGGTTACTGGAACACTGAAGCTTTCTTT. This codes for CASSLAGYWNTEAFF.